The 22 T cell receptor beta chains listed next were all sequenced from one sample in a study of T cells in Graves' hyperthyroidism and ophthalmopathy. Amplification of TCR beta CDR3 regions was performed using RNA transcripts as template. Carried out on the TCR CDR3, a first-round RT-PCR used the HTBI primer set. MiXCR was run by TCRdb on the multiplex PCR reads, yielding one entry per CDR3 protein. This sample carries 660,000 or so distinct CDR3 sequences, about 45% of them seen once, and the ten largest clones take more than 7%. Sequenced material: peripheral blood or thyroid tissue (not recorded which). The receptors were gathered from an adult man with Graves' disease, either hyperthyroidism or ophthalmopathy (not recorded which).

DNA of the CDR3: TGTGCCAGCAGGGTTTCCGCAGGGAGCGCCTACGAGCAGTACTTC. The encoded protein is CASRVSAGSAYEQYF. The chain joins TRBV7-8 to TRBJ2-7; tentatively, D is TRBD1 or TRBD2 (5 bases each). This CDR3 contains 15 residues. Germline assignment: CDR1 SGHVS and CDR2 FQNEAQ. Trimming removed 6 bases at V and 2 bases at J, with 17 bases between.

The J gene is TRBJ2-5, the V gene TRBV7-2; D gene ambiguous. V lost 5 bases, J lost 4 bases, and 14 bases lay in between. CDR1 is SGHTA and CDR2 is FQGNSA in the germline V gene. This CDR3 is 14 amino acids long. The CDR3 DNA reads as TGTGCCAGCAGCATAAACATGGCGCCAGAGACCCAGTACTTC. Its translation is CASSINMAPETQYF.

Concerning this clonotype itself: As the CDR3 is not closed by the conserved phenylalanine or tryptophan, this likely results from a read error. Because the CDR3's place on the DNA is in doubt, the DNA is left out and the CDR3 is given as listed by TCRdb. The chain couples TRBV20-1 to TRBJ2-7; the D call in the table, TRBD2, was not verified against the DNA. 8 amino acids form the CDR3, both terminal residues included. Germline V gene lookup returns CDR1 DFQATT and CDR2 SNEGSKA (reference sequence). CDR3 protein: CSARAAAS.

This chain connects TRBV19 to TRBJ1-1; TRBD1 might be the D (5 bases). The V and J ends lost 5 bases and 2 bases respectively, with 15 bases between them. The CDR3 has 15 amino acids. The germline CDR1 and CDR2 sequences are LNHDA and SQIVND (reference sequence). The CDR3 region has the DNA TGTGCCAGTAGTCCTTCCAGGGCGGTAAACACTGAAGCTTTCTTT. The encoded protein is CASSPSRAVNTEAFF.

The chain links TRBV7-9 to TRBJ2-6; 11 bases align to TRBD1. J gave up 0 bases and V 5 bases, and 18 bases lay outside the gene matches. The CDR3 loop spans 22 amino acids. Germline values: CDR1 SEHNR, CDR2 FQNEAQ (reference sequence). The CDR3 loop is CASSQASWTGTGGRSGANVLTF. The DNA for the CDR3 is TGTGCCAGCAGCCAAGCCTCCTGGACCGGGACAGGGGGACGCTCTGGGGCCAACGTCCTGACTTTC.

The table lists this clonotype with a few counts. The chain employs TRBV20-1 and TRBJ2-7, with D hard to call. Germline lookup yields CDR1 DFQATT and CDR2 SNEGSKA (reference sequence). This CDR3 has 15 amino acids. The V and J ends lost 4 bases and 2 bases respectively, with 18 bases between them. The CDR3 loop reads CSAMGPIRAPYEQYF. CDR3 DNA sequence: TGCAGTGCTATGGGCCCAATCCGGGCTCCCTACGAGCAGTACTTC.

About this clonotype itself: A much larger clonotype is one base distant, so this may be a read error. The chain carries TRBV15 and TRBJ1-1; D gene uncertain. There are 14 residues in the CDR3. Germline V lookup: CDR1 LNHNV, CDR2 YYDKDF (reference sequence). Trimming stripped 5 bases from V and 9 bases from J, with 19 bases between. In DNA form, the CDR3 reads TGTGCCACCAGCTCCCATCGGGGTGATCTCAAAGCTTTCTTT. It codes for CATSSHRGDLKAFF.

This clonotype was found a few times. This sequence joins TRBV12-3 or TRBV12-4 and TRBJ1-5; TRBD1 aligns across 7 bases. V was clipped by 5 bases and J by 4 bases; unmatched bases: 5. The CDR3 contains 14 residues. CDR3 sequence reads: CASSPTGWNQPQHF. In nucleotides, the CDR3 is TGTGCCAGCAGTCCGACAGGGTGGAATCAGCCCCAGCATTTT.

In the case of this clonotype: A much larger clone lies a single base off, so this may be a read error. V is TRBV7-9 and J is TRBJ2-7; D is possibly TRBD2 (5 bases). The CDR3 is 13 amino acids. Per germline, CDR1 SEHNR and CDR2 FQNEAQ (reference sequence). CDR3 DNA sequence: TGTGCCAGCAGCCTAGAGGGCAATCGCGAGCACTACTTC. It translates to CASSLEGNREHYF.

The sample holds many counts of this clonotype. The chain combines TRBV5-1 with TRBJ2-2, with D uncertain. The V end was cut by 0 bases, the J end by 2 bases, with 2 bases between. Germline V gives CDR1 SGHRS, CDR2 YFSETQ. This CDR3 spans 13 amino acids. The CDR3 sequence: CASSLDNTGELFF. In DNA, the CDR3 is TGCGCCAGCAGCTTGGATAACACCGGGGAGCTGTTTTTT.

This clonotype was found many times. J is TRBJ1-2 and V is TRBV19; the D gene is possibly TRBD1 (5 bases). The CDR3 has 13 amino acids. CDR1 is LNHDA and CDR2 is SQIVND in the germline V gene (reference sequence). Trimming left V 3 bases short and J 4 bases short, with 9 bases between. CDR3 residues: CASSIETAYGYTF. The CDR3 DNA reads as TGTGCCAGTAGTATCGAGACAGCCTATGGCTACACCTTC.

A few counts support this clonotype. V is TRBV7-3 and J is TRBJ2-2; maybe TRBD1 (5 bases). CDR3 size: 13 residues. Trimming removed 1 base from V and 14 bases from J, with 14 bases in between. CDR1 is SGHTA and CDR2 is FQGTGA in the germline V gene. In DNA form, the CDR3 reads TGTGCCAGCAGCTTAAAACAGGCGCCGGGTCTGTTTTTT. It encodes CASSLKQAPGLFF.

Remarks on this clonotype: A much larger clone differs by one base, so this may be a read error. The CDR3 sequence: CASSCIMGDTEAFF. DNA of the CDR3: TGTGCCAGCAGCTGTATCATGGGGGACACTGAAGCTTTCTTT. This chain links TRBV7-9 with TRBJ1-1; D is perhaps TRBD1 (5 bases). Trimming removed 4 bases from V and 3 bases from J, with 12 bases in between. The CDR3 has 14 amino acids. CDR1 and CDR2 from the germline V gene are SEHNR and FQNEAQ (reference sequence).

This rearrangement joins TRBV27 to TRBJ1-4, with a tentative D call TRBD1 (5 bases). The CDR3 sequence is 13 residues long. Trimming removed 4 bases at V and 8 bases at J, with 11 bases between. Germline V gene sequence: CDR1 MNHEY, CDR2 SMNVEV (reference sequence). CDR3 DNA: TGTGCCAGCAGTTGGCAGGGAGGAGAAAAACTGTTTTTT. Encoded protein: CASSWQGGEKLFF. The full variable domain, completed using reference TRBV27 and TRBJ1-4, is EAQVTQNPRYLITVTGKKLTVTCSQNMNHEYMSWYRQDPGLGLRQIYYSMNVEVTDKGDVPEGYKVSRKEKRNFPLILESPSPNQTSLYFCASSWQGGEKLFFGSGTQLSVL.

The chain couples TRBV6-5 to TRBJ1-2, with TRBD1 matching 12 bases. Germline V gives CDR1 MNHEY, CDR2 SVGAGI. The CDR3 is 16 residues long. With 6 bases clipped from V and 7 bases from J, the junction kept 12 bases outside the gene matches. The CDR3 reads CASRTGTGGIGSGYTF. Here the CDR3 DNA reads TGTGCCAGCAGAACGGGGACAGGGGGCATCGGGAGTGGCTACACCTTC.

The chain has TRBV10-3 and TRBJ1-3, with a possible D match to TRBD1 (5 bases). V lost 3 bases, J lost 0 bases, and 12 bases lay in between. CDR3 size: 16 residues. Germline-derived CDR1 and CDR2 are ENHRY and SYGVKD. This CDR3 reads CAISETGSGSGNTIYF. In DNA, the CDR3 is TGTGCCATCAGTGAAACAGGATCTGGCTCTGGAAACACCATATATTTT.

The rearrangement uses TRBV20-1 and TRBJ2-5; 9 nucleotides match TRBD1. The V segment lost 3 bases and the J segment 5 bases; nucleotides outside the gene matches: 13. The V gene's germline CDR1 is DFQATT and CDR2 SNEGSKA (reference sequence). This CDR3 has 16 residues. The CDR3 nucleotides read TGCAGTGCTAGTTTCTCGACAGGGGGTCCTAGCGAGACCCAGTACTTC. This encodes CSASFSTGGPSETQYF.

The chain has TRBV10-3 and TRBJ1-4; tentative D call: TRBD1 (5 bases). The ends were cut back, 4 bases at V and 5 bases at J, with 14 bases in the middle. CDR1 ENHRY and CDR2 SYGVKD come from the germline V gene. This CDR3 region has 15 residues. CDR3 protein: CAISGGQGVNEKLFF. CDR3 DNA sequence: TGTGCCATCAGTGGAGGGCAGGGCGTGAATGAAAAACTGTTTTTT.

To note about this clonotype: This may stem from a read error, because a much larger clone lies one nucleotide away. Since the CDR3 does not end with the conserved phenylalanine or tryptophan, this likely comes from a read error. The rearrangement links TRBV9 to TRBJ1-2; D gene ambiguous. The CDR3 has 11 amino acids. Looked up from germline, CDR1 is SGDLS and CDR2 is YYNGEE. V gave up 5 bases and J gave up 7 bases, with 9 bases separating them. The CDR3 loop reads CASRSGGGYTL. The CDR3 coding sequence is TGTGCCAGCAGATCGGGAGGTGGCTACACCCTC.

There are many counts of this clonotype. This chain uses TRBV7-8 with TRBJ1-6; TRBD1 matches 8 bases. After removal of 1 base from V and 13 bases from J, the junction contained 12 bases not matched to a gene. The CDR3 is 16 amino acids. Germline V lookup: CDR1 SGHVS, CDR2 FQNEAQ. The CDR3 DNA reads as TGTGCCAGCAGCTTAGTGGGCATGACAGGGGTTGCGCCCCTCCACTTT. It is translated as CASSLVGMTGVAPLHF.

This chain joins TRBV7-9 and TRBJ2-7; D is possibly TRBD2 (6 bases). The germline V gene has CDR1 SEHNR and CDR2 FQNEAQ (reference sequence). This CDR3 contains 17 residues. Trimming removed 5 bases at V and 5 bases at J, with 25 bases between. The CDR3 is CASSHYRDLRNDHEQYF. In nucleotides, the CDR3 is TGTGCCAGCAGCCACTACCGGGACTTAAGGAACGACCACGAGCAGTACTTC. Based on the CDR3 plus reference TRBV7-9 and TRBJ2-7, the full variable domain is DTGVSQNPRHKITKRGQNVTFRCDPISEHNRLYWYRQTLGQGPEFLTYFQNEAQLEKSRLLSDRFSAERPKGSFSTLEIQRTEQGDSAMYLCASSHYRDLRNDHEQYFGPGTRLTVT.

The chain employs TRBV7-2 and TRBJ2-5; D gene unclear. The V and J ends lost 5 bases and 2 bases respectively, with 15 bases between them. The CDR3 runs 15 residues. CDR1 and CDR2 from the germline V gene are SGHTA and FQGNSA. CDR3 coding DNA: TGTGCCAGCAGCGTTGAAGTCGGGTCACAAGAGACCCAGTACTTC. Its translation: CASSVEVGSQETQYF.